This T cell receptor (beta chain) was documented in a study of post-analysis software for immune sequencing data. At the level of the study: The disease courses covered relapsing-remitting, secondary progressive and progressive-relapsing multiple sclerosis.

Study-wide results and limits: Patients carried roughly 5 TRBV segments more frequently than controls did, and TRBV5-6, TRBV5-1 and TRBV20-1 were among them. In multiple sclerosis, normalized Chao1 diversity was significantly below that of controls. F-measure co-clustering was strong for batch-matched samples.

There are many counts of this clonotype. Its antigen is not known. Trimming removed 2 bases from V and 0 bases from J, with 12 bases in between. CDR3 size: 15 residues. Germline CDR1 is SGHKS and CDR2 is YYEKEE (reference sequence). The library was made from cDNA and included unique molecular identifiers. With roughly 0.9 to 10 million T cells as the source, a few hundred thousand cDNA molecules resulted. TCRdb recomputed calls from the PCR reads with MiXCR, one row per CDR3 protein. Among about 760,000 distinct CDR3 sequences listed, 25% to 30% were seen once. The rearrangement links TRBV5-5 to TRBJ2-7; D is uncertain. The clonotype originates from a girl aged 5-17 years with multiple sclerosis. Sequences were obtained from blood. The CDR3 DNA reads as TGTGCCAGCAGCTTTTCGTTTCCAGGCTCCTACGAGCAGTACTTC. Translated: CASSFSFPGSYEQYF.